This TCR beta chain was sequenced for a study of blood T cell repertoires in COVID-19. Study in general: Sites in the United States, Italy and Spain provided acute and convalescent COVID-19 samples.

Germline-derived CDR1 and CDR2 are MNHNS and SASEGT. The V and J ends lost 2 bases and 6 bases respectively, with 2 bases between them. This CDR3 comprises 11 residues. In the authors' workflow: Scientists estimated how many nucleated cells there were by amplifying reference gene primers. The method was immunoSEQ multiplex PCR; TCRdb's version includes in-frame clones alone and lacks a portion of them. Clonal size and the V and J genes are those of that table, whereas D and trimming came from the DNA. This table holds a few hundred thousand clones, roughly nine tenths found once. V is TRBV6-1 and J is TRBJ1-3; unclear D gene. The TCR was taken from a young man who had recovered from COVID-19. The sample comprised PBMCs or T cells enriched from blood (not recorded which). DNA for the CDR3: TGTGCCAGCAGTGAACTAAACACCATATATTTT. Residues: CASSELNTIYF.